A single sample is the source of the 26 T cell receptor beta chains below, sequenced in a study of technical replicates of blood from several donors. Sequencing was performed with immunoSEQ multiplex PCR; in TCRdb, only in-frame clones are kept and a portion is missing. Found here are about 62,000 clones, about 98% of them singletons; the top ten hold under 0.2%. Sequenced input: T cells isolated from PBMCs. Receptors were obtained from a human donor in good health.

This clone was observed once. CDR3 amino acids: CASSVGVGQGMYEQYF. DNA for the CDR3: TGTGCCAGCAGCGTAGGTGTGGGGCAGGGGATGTACGAGCAGTACTTC. The chain links TRBV9 to TRBJ2-7; possible D gene TRBD1, 6 bases. Between the trimmed V and J ends, which lost 0 bases and 4 bases, there was a span of 17 bases. The CDR3 extends over 16 amino acids. The germline CDR1 and CDR2 sequences are SGDLS and YYNGEE.

The chain carries TRBV6-1 and TRBJ2-7; maybe TRBD1 (5 bases). CDR1 and CDR2 (germline): MNHNS, SASEGT. The CDR3 is 13 amino acids. V was shortened by 10 bases and J by 1 base, with 14 bases between the two germline ends. The CDR3: CATTPKGSYEQYF. The CDR3 nucleotides read TGTGCCACTACCCCGAAGGGGTCCTACGAGCAGTACTTC.

The rearrangement links TRBV19 to TRBJ2-6, with TRBD1 matching 8 bases. CDR1 is LNHDA, CDR2 SQIVND, per germline (reference sequence). Losses at the gene ends were 6 bases for V and 0 bases for J; bases not matched to a gene: 7. The CDR3 runs 17 residues. The DNA of the CDR3 is TGTGCCAGTAGGGGGGACAGGTTACTCTCTGGGGCCAACGTCCTGACTTTC. Translation: CASRGDRLLSGANVLTF.

The V gene is TRBV7-9, the J gene TRBJ2-5; D is unclear. Germline loops: CDR1 SEHNR, CDR2 FQNEAQ (reference sequence). CDR3 size: 13 residues. V lost 0 bases and J 5 bases, leaving 7 bases between the germline ends. The CDR3 spells CASSLAIQETQYF. CDR3 nucleotides: TGTGCCAGCAGCTTAGCAATCCAGGAGACCCAGTACTTC.

The rearrangement links TRBV6-5 to TRBJ1-1; no reliable D call. Germline V gives CDR1 MNHEY, CDR2 SVGAGI. This CDR3 contains 14 residues. Trimming stripped 2 bases from V and 4 bases from J, with 11 bases between. The CDR3 loop is CASSYGVGGTEAFF. The CDR3 DNA follows: TGTGCCAGCAGTTACGGGGTTGGAGGCACTGAAGCTTTCTTT.

CDR3 bases: TGTGCCAGCTCACCGACCGGACAGGCGGCTCAGTATAATGGCTACACCTTC. Residues: CASSPTGQAAQYNGYTF. The chain uses TRBV18 and TRBJ1-2, with 7 bases lining up with TRBD1. The CDR3 sequence is 17 residues long. After removal of 3 bases from V and 6 bases from J, the junction contained 16 bases not matched to a gene. The germline V gene has CDR1 KGHSH and CDR2 LQKENI.

This sequence joins TRBV7-9 and TRBJ2-1, with D tentatively TRBD2 (7 bases). The CDR3 covers 14 residues. Germline lookup yields CDR1 SEHNR and CDR2 FQNEAQ (reference sequence). V lost 2 bases, J lost 6 bases, and 11 bases lay in between. The CDR3 DNA reads TGTGCCAGCAGCTTACAGGGGAGGGGCAATGAGCAGTTCTTC. Encoded protein: CASSLQGRGNEQFF.

The V gene is TRBV4-1, the J gene TRBJ1-1, with 10 positions matching TRBD1. This CDR3 region has 16 residues. The V gene end was trimmed by 1 base and the J gene end by 4 bases; junction bases not matched to a gene: 6. Germline V gene lookup returns CDR1 MGHRA and CDR2 YSYEKL. The CDR3 DNA is TGCGCCAGCAGCCAAGTAAGGACAGGGGGGAGCACTGAAGCTTTCTTT. Translated, it gives CASSQVRTGGSTEAFF.

The CDR3 region is CASSFGGGGLNEQFF. The CDR3 DNA sequence: TGTGCCAGCAGCTTCGGCGGGGGGGGCCTCAATGAGCAGTTCTTC. The chain recombines TRBV7-9 with TRBJ2-1, with 9 bases matching TRBD2. In germline, CDR1 is SEHNR, CDR2 FQNEAQ (reference sequence). The junction had 6 bases not matched to a gene; V was cut back by 3 bases and J by 6 bases. The CDR3 runs 15 residues.

This chain connects TRBV5-1 to TRBJ2-5; 9 bases agree with TRBD1. Germline V gene lookup returns CDR1 SGHRS and CDR2 YFSETQ. The V and J ends lost 3 bases and 5 bases, in that order; junction bases with no gene match: 5. The CDR3 is 14 amino acids. The CDR3 spells CASSWGTGRETQYF. DNA of the CDR3: TGCGCCAGCAGCTGGGGGACAGGGAGGGAGACCCAGTACTTC.

V gene TRBV27 combines with J gene TRBJ2-3, with D unclear. Germline loops: CDR1 MNHEY, CDR2 SMNVEV (reference sequence). The germline V and J ends were trimmed by 3 bases and 2 bases, with 9 bases remaining between them. The CDR3 extends over 14 amino acids. The CDR3 reads CASSFHSNTDTQYF. For the CDR3, the DNA is TGTGCCAGCAGTTTTCATAGTAACACAGATACGCAGTATTTT.

The chain is built from TRBV7-9 and TRBJ2-7; D not certain. Trimming cost V 3 bases and J 1 base, with 10 bases left between them. The length of the CDR3 is 14 residues. Germline V CDR1 and CDR2: SEHNR, FQNEAQ (reference sequence). Here the CDR3 reads CASSFYTESYEQYF. The CDR3 coding sequence is TGTGCCAGCAGCTTCTATACAGAGTCCTACGAGCAGTACTTC.

The chain employs TRBV13 and TRBJ1-4; tentatively, D is TRBD1 (5 bases). Germline assignment: CDR1 PRHDT and CDR2 FYEKMQ (reference sequence). The CDR3 contains 13 residues. Between the trimmed V and J ends, which lost 9 bases and 8 bases, there was a span of 16 bases. The CDR3 DNA reads TGTGCCAGACAGGATAAATCCCTAGAAAAACTGTTTTTT. Protein product: CARQDKSLEKLFF.

The rearrangement links TRBV9 to TRBJ1-1; D gene uncertain. With 6 bases removed from V and 0 bases from J, the gap between germline ends came to 18 bases. Germline CDR1 and CDR2: SGDLS and YYNGEE. The CDR3 covers 16 residues. As DNA, the CDR3 is TGTGCCAGCACCCTAGATCCAACCGCCGTGAACACTGAAGCTTTCTTT. It is translated as CASTLDPTAVNTEAFF.

This clone has just one count. V gene TRBV4-1 combines with J gene TRBJ2-5; no firm D call. The CDR3 is 16 amino acids. Trimming shortened V by 7 bases and J by 5 bases, and 23 bases separated the two germline ends. Germline V CDR1 and CDR2: MGHRA, YSYEKL. In DNA form, the CDR3 reads TGCGCCAGCATTTTCCCGGCTAGTGCTTGTTCGGAGACCCAGTACTTC. Translation gives CASIFPASACSETQYF.

V is TRBV11-2 and J is TRBJ2-5; TRBD2 aligns across 8 bases. Germline CDR1 SGHAT, CDR2 FQNNGV. V lost 5 bases to trimming and J lost 0 bases; unmatched junction nucleotides: 8. The CDR3 is made up of 16 amino acids. The CDR3 here is CASSQPTSAYQETQYF. The DNA for the CDR3 is TGTGCCAGCAGCCAGCCGACTAGCGCGTACCAAGAGACCCAGTACTTC. Combining the CDR3 with reference TRBV11-2 and TRBJ2-5 gives the whole variable domain EAGVAQSPRYKIIEKRQSVAFWCNPISGHATLYWYQQILGQGPKLLIQFQNNGVVDDSQLPKDRFSAERLKGVDSTLKIQPAKLEDSAVYLCASSQPTSAYQETQYFGPGTRLLVL.

Of note for this clone: Distinct nucleotide sequences in the sample also encode this CDR3. This CDR3 is CASSLSQGRSYEQYF. The CDR3, as DNA: TGCGCCAGCAGCTTGAGCCAGGGCCGGTCCTACGAGCAGTACTTC. This chain connects TRBV5-1 to TRBJ2-7; maybe TRBD1 (5 bases). CDR1 and CDR2 from the germline V gene are SGHRS and YFSETQ. The CDR3 runs to 15 residues. V was shortened by 1 base and J by 1 base, with 12 bases between the two germline ends.

This sequence joins TRBV9 and TRBJ2-3, with TRBD1 as a possible D gene (6 bases). Germline V gene data show CDR1 as SGDLS and CDR2 as YYNGEE. V shed 4 bases and J shed 3 bases, with 12 bases lying between them. The CDR3 extends over 14 amino acids. As DNA, the CDR3 is TGTGCCAGCAGCCCGAGGGGGTCGACAGATACGCAGTATTTT. Its protein is CASSPRGSTDTQYF.

V usage is TRBV19 and J usage is TRBJ2-7; TRBD1 agrees at 7 bases. J lost 2 bases, V lost 7 bases, and 8 bases had no gene match. CDR3 length: 14 amino acids. CDR1 is LNHDA, CDR2 SQIVND, per germline (reference sequence). CDR3 nucleotides: TGTGCCAGTAATGACAGGGACAGTCCCTACGAGCAGTACTTC. It specifies CASNDRDSPYEQYF.

CDR3 sequence: CASSTRASRNQPQHF. DNA for the CDR3: TGTGCCAGCTCAACCAGGGCAAGTCGCAATCAGCCCCAGCATTTT. V usage is TRBV18 and J usage is TRBJ1-5; possibly TRBD1 for D (5 bases). Germline values: CDR1 KGHSH, CDR2 LQKENI. The CDR3 has 15 residues. With 5 bases removed from V and 2 bases from J, the gap between germline ends came to 13 bases.

J is TRBJ2-3 and V is TRBV27; TRBD2 agrees at 9 bases. Unmatched junction bases numbered 16, after V lost 5 bases and J lost 7 bases. Germline-derived CDR1 and CDR2 are MNHEY and SMNVEV (reference sequence). The CDR3 has 17 amino acids. The CDR3 is CASSHPHRLAEAHTQYF. Here the CDR3 DNA reads TGTGCCAGCAGTCACCCCCACCGACTAGCGGAGGCACATACGCAGTATTTT.

This clone showed up just once. CDR3: CASSFMGAMEPGDTQYF. The DNA for the CDR3 is TGTGCCAGCAGTTTCATGGGGGCGATGGAGCCGGGCGATACGCAGTATTTT. The chain carries TRBV28 and TRBJ2-3; tentatively, D is TRBD1 (6 bases). Trimming shortened V by 3 bases and J by 6 bases, and 22 bases separated the two germline ends. From germline, CDR1 is MDHEN and CDR2 SYDVKM. This CDR3 is built from 17 residues.

The V gene is TRBV5-1, the J gene TRBJ2-2; possible D gene TRBD1, 5 bases. The germline V and J ends were trimmed by 0 bases and 5 bases, with 8 bases remaining between them. The CDR3 runs to 14 residues. The germline CDR1 and CDR2 sequences are SGHRS and YFSETQ. This chain's CDR3 is CASSLGQPTGELFF. The CDR3 DNA sequence: TGCGCCAGCAGCTTGGGACAGCCGACCGGGGAGCTGTTTTTT.

The chain carries TRBV6-5 and TRBJ1-5, with D perhaps TRBD1 (6 bases). CDR3 length: 15 amino acids. Trimming left V 6 bases short and J 0 bases short, with 12 bases between. The germline V gene encodes CDR1 MNHEY and CDR2 SVGAGI. This CDR3 reads CASSRGQNSNQPQHF. CDR3 DNA: TGTGCCAGCAGCCGCGGACAGAATAGCAATCAGCCCCAGCATTTT.

The chain carries TRBV6-5 and TRBJ1-2; the D is unclear. V shed 0 bases and J shed 7 bases, with 9 bases lying between them. Per the germline V gene, CDR1 is MNHEY and CDR2 is SVGAGI. There are 13 residues in the CDR3. This chain's CDR3 is CASSYSAGFGYTF. CDR3 nucleotides: TGTGCCAGCAGTTACTCGGCGGGGTTTGGCTACACCTTC.

V is TRBV27 and J is TRBJ2-2, with D perhaps TRBD2 (5 bases). Germline V gene data show CDR1 as MNHEY and CDR2 as SMNVEV (reference sequence). The CDR3 length is 15 residues. Trimming shortened V by 7 bases and J by 4 bases, and 16 bases separated the two germline ends. The CDR3 region is CASNMGDPFTGELFF. As DNA, the CDR3 is TGTGCCAGCAATATGGGAGATCCTTTCACCGGGGAGCTGTTTTTT.